This TCR beta chain emerged from a study of CD8+ T cells in alopecia areata. RNA, once extracted, was reverse transcribed into cDNA for use as the sequencing template. Libraries were prepared by immunoSEQ multiplex PCR; TCRdb keeps only in-frame clonotypes and omits some of them. The data show a few hundred thousand clones, around two fifths seen once. Germline lookup yields CDR1 SGHVS and CDR2 FQNEAQ. Trimming left V 10 bases short and J 0 bases short, with 15 bases between. The CDR3 extends over 14 amino acids. The treatment denotes: oral pan-JAK inhibitor, 5-10 mg twice daily. This TCR was recovered from a human donor with alopecia areata. The material sequenced was CD4+ T cells sorted from blood, taken at approximately week 31, from a patient treated with tofacitinib. This chain links TRBV7-8 with TRBJ1-2; tentatively, D is TRBD1 (5 bases). The CDR3 is CATTLGRANYGYTF. DNA for the CDR3: TGTGCCACCACCCTGGGCAGGGCTAACTATGGCTACACCTTC.